A selection of T cell receptor beta chains follows, all from one sample in a study of neoadjuvant nivolumab and ipilimumab in lung cancer. The repertoire was sequenced with immunoSEQ multiplex PCR; TCRdb's copy has only in-frame clones and lacks some. This table holds around 24,000 clones, 75% to 90% found once. Sequencing was performed on tumor tissue, taken after neoadjuvant nivolumab, alone or with ipilimumab, at or shortly before surgery. Receptors were obtained from an adult with non-small cell lung cancer. CDR3s include the opening cysteine and the closing phenylalanine or tryptophan. The order of the fields is clone size, V gene, D gene, J gene, CDR3 DNA, CDR3 protein. The D gene is left open where the match is weak. For some rows the clone size is stated as once, few or many, or as a class when expanded; others skip it.

>once|TRBV11-3|TRBD1|TRBJ2-7
TGTGCCAGCAAAAGCCACGGGACAGACTCCTACGAGCAGTACTTC
CASKSHGTDSYEQYF
>-|TRBV6-5|TRBD1|TRBJ2-2
TGTGCCAGCAGTTCGTTCCCAGGGGGCACCGGGGAGCTGTTTTTT
CASSSFPGGTGELFF
>-|TRBV19|-|TRBJ1-5
TGTGCCAGTAGTATAAAGGGAAATCAGCCCCAGCATTTT
CASSIKGNQPQHF
>few|TRBV29-1|TRBD1|TRBJ2-7
TGCAGCGTTGTCACAGGGGACTACGAGCAGTACTTC
CSVVTGDYEQYF
>once|TRBV19|-|TRBJ1-1
TGTGCCAGTAGTATAGATCTAATGGGCACTGAAGCTTTCTTT
CASSIDLMGTEAFF
>-|TRBV7-2|-|TRBJ2-7
TGTGCCAGCAGCCCCAGGTCCTACGAGCAGTACTTC
CASSPRSYEQYF
>-|TRBV27|TRBD2|TRBJ2-1
TGTGCCAGCAGTTCCGGGACTAGCGGGAGATCCTACAATGAGCAGTTCTTC
CASSSGTSGRSYNEQFF
>-|TRBV7-7|-|TRBJ2-7
TGTGCCAGCAGCGCTACAGGTTTCGAGGGCGGCGAGCAGTACTTC
CASSATGFEGGEQYF
>-|TRBV29-1|-|TRBJ2-7
TGCAGCGTCCGTGAAGCGAAGAGCTCCTACGAGCAGTACTTC
CSVREAKSSYEQYF
>-|TRBV6-5|-|TRBJ1-5
TGTGCCAGCAGTCCACAGGGCAGCAATCAGCCCCAGCATTTT
CASSPQGSNQPQHF
>-|TRBV11-3|-|TRBJ2-7
TGTGCCAGCAGCTCCAACTACGAGCAGTACTTC
CASSSNYEQYF
>-|TRBV5-1|-|TRBJ2-1
TGCGCCAGCGGGCCCGATTGGAATGAGCAGTTCTTC
CASGPDWNEQFF
>-|TRBV6-1|-|TRBJ1-2
TGTGCCAGCAGCCTAGGTCTAAACTATGGCTACACCTTC
CASSLGLNYGYTF
>few|TRBV5-4|TRBD1|TRBJ1-2
TGTGCCAGCAGGGGACAGCACTATGGCTACACCTTC
CASRGQHYGYTF
>few|TRBV5-1|-|TRBJ2-7
TGCGCCAGCAGCCCGACCGGGACGACCTACGAGCAGTACTTC
CASSPTGTTYEQYF
>-|TRBV29-1|-|TRBJ1-2
TGCAGCGTCCGGGCCGACTATGGCTACACCTTC
CSVRADYGYTF
>-|TRBV6-5|-|TRBJ1-2
TGTGCCAGCAGTTACTTCGGACAGCCTTATGGCTACACCTTC
CASSYFGQPYGYTF
>-|TRBV18|TRBD1|TRBJ2-3
TGTGCCAGCTCACTCGACAGGGCCAGCACAGATACGCAGTATTTT
CASSLDRASTDTQYF
>-|TRBV18|-|TRBJ2-1
TGTGCCAGCTCACTTCAGGGGCGGTACAGGGATGAGCAGTTCTTC
CASSLQGRYRDEQFF
>-|TRBV19|-|TRBJ1-5
TGTGCCAGTAGTAAAGGGGGTATTGAGAATCAGCCCCAGCATTTT
CASSKGGIENQPQHF
>-|TRBV6-1|-|TRBJ2-5
TGTGCCAGCAGTAGGGGGTGGCAAGAGACCCAGTACTTC
CASSRGWQETQYF
>once|TRBV28|-|TRBJ2-5
TGTGCCAGCAGTAAGACAGGAGTTGGCGAGACCCAGTACTTC
CASSKTGVGETQYF
>-|TRBV7-2|-|TRBJ2-1
TGTGCCAGCAGCTTAGGTCGATCCTACAATGAGCAGTTCTTC
CASSLGRSYNEQFF
>-|TRBV2|TRBD1|TRBJ1-1
TGTGCCATGCCTGAGGACAGGGTATCAGCTTTCTTT
CAMPEDRVSAFF
>few|TRBV10-3|TRBD1|TRBJ1-1
TGTGCCATCAGTGAGTCGGACAGGACTGAAGCTTTCTTT
CAISESDRTEAFF
>-|TRBV7-2|-|TRBJ2-1
TGTGCCAGCAGAAAGCGCCACAGGGATAGCTCCTACAATGAGCAGTTCTTC
CASRKRHRDSSYNEQFF
>-|TRBV11-2|-|TRBJ2-1
TGTGCCAGCAGCTTAGTTGGGGATGAGCAGTTCTTC
CASSLVGDEQFF
>once|TRBV15|-|TRBJ1-5
TGTGCCACCAGCAGAAATCCCGCAGGGGAGAGGAAGGATCAGCCCCAGCATTTT
CATSRNPAGERKDQPQHF
>-|TRBV11-3|-|TRBJ2-7
TGTGCCAGCAGCCCGGGCGGAGGGGGGGCCTCCTACGAGCAGTACTTC
CASSPGGGGASYEQYF
>once|TRBV30|TRBD1|TRBJ1-2
TGTGCCTGGAGTGTGACAGGGAGGAATGGCTACACCTTC
CAWSVTGRNGYTF
>-|TRBV10-3|TRBD2|TRBJ2-5
TGTGCCATCAGAGCGGGGGAGACCCAGTACTTC
CAIRAGETQYF
>-|TRBV7-9|-|TRBJ1-5
TGTGCCAGCAGCTCAGGGGTCTATCAGCCCCAGCATTTT
CASSSGVYQPQHF
>-|TRBV19|TRBD2|TRBJ2-3
TGTGCCAGTAGTGATCGGGAGGGAGTTAGTGATACGCAGTATTTT
CASSDREGVSDTQYF
>once|TRBV30|-|TRBJ2-2
TGTGCCTGGAGTGTACGAAAGGGGCTCCTCACGGGGACCGGGGAGCTGTTTTTT
CAWSVRKGLLTGTGELFF
>few|TRBV5-6|-|TRBJ2-7
TGTGCCAGCAGCTTGGGCAGGGGCAGCTACGAGCAGTACTTC
CASSLGRGSYEQYF
>-|TRBV10-1|TRBD2|TRBJ2-7
TGCGCCAGCAGCCCAACCCGGACTAGCGAACGCTACGAGCAGTACTTC
CASSPTRTSERYEQYF
>-|TRBV5-4|-|TRBJ2-3
TGTGCCAGCAGCCTGGGTGGCTTCGGGTCAGATACGCAGTATTTT
CASSLGGFGSDTQYF
>-|TRBV5-1|-|TRBJ2-7
TGCGCCAGCAGCTTCGGAGGGGATAGCTACGAGCAGTACTTC
CASSFGGDSYEQYF
>-|TRBV7-2|-|TRBJ2-5
TGTGCCAGCAGCCTCACGGAGACCCAGTACTTC
CASSLTETQYF
>-|TRBV6-5|-|TRBJ2-5
TGTGCCAGCAGCCCGGGGACCTGGGGTAAGGCCCAGTACTTC
CASSPGTWGKAQYF
>few|TRBV27|TRBD1|TRBJ1-2
TGTGCCAGCAGTTTATACGGACAGGGTGAAGGACGTGGCTACACCTTC
CASSLYGQGEGRGYTF
>-|TRBV29-1|-|TRBJ1-1
TGCAGCGTTGGGACAGTAAAAAACACTGAAGCTTTCTTT
CSVGTVKNTEAFF
>-|TRBV5-1|-|TRBJ2-7
TGCGCCAGCACCCCTGCGCCGGAATCCTACGAGCAGTACTTC
CASTPAPESYEQYF
>-|TRBV2|-|TRBJ1-5
TGTGCCAGCAGTCCTCTCGTCCGGACCGGTAGCAATCAGCCCCAGCATTTT
CASSPLVRTGSNQPQHF
>-|TRBV5-4|-|TRBJ2-6
TGTGCCAGCAGCTTGGCCTCTCGCAGGGTGGGTTCTGGGGCCAACGTCCTGACTTTC
CASSLASRRVGSGANVLTF
>-|TRBV7-2|TRBD2|TRBJ2-2
TGTGCCAGCAGTTGGACTAGCGGGAGCTTGGGCGGGGAGCTGTTTTTT
CASSWTSGSLGGELFF
>-|TRBV11-3|-|TRBJ2-7
TGTGCCAGCAGCGTTAGTTCCTACGAGCAGTACTTC
CASSVSSYEQYF
>-|TRBV27|TRBD2|TRBJ2-1
TGTGCCAGCAGTTCCGCACTAGCGGGGGTTAGCAATGAGCAGTTCTTC
CASSSALAGVSNEQFF
>-|TRBV9|-|TRBJ2-3
TGTGCCAGCAGCGTAGCCCAGGGCCGCACAGATACGCAGTATTTT
CASSVAQGRTDTQYF
>-|TRBV7-2|-|TRBJ1-2
TGTGCCAGCAGCTTAAGACCGGGGGATGGCTACACCTTC
CASSLRPGDGYTF
>-|TRBV5-4|TRBD2|TRBJ2-1
TGTGCCAGCAGCCCGGGACTAGCACCGACCTACAATGAGCAGTTCTTC
CASSPGLAPTYNEQFF
>-|TRBV7-6|TRBD1|TRBJ2-7
TGTGCCAGCAGCCCCTCTGACCAGGGGGCGTCCTACGAGCAGTACTTC
CASSPSDQGASYEQYF
>few|TRBV5-6|TRBD2|TRBJ2-1
TGTGCCAGCAGCTTGGTGACTAGCGGCTACAATGAGCAGTTCTTC
CASSLVTSGYNEQFF
>-|TRBV4-1|TRBD2|TRBJ2-7
TGCGCCAGCAGCCAAGACACTAGCGGGAGCGCTCAATCCTACGAGCAGTACTTC
CASSQDTSGSAQSYEQYF
>few|TRBV6-5|-|TRBJ1-1
TGTGCCAGCAACAAGACTGAAGCTTTCTTT
CASNKTEAFF
>-|TRBV7-9|-|TRBJ2-3
TGTGCCAGCTCCGGGAGTTCGGATACGCAGTATTTT
CASSGSSDTQYF
>-|TRBV5-1|-|TRBJ1-2
TGCGCCAGCAGCGTCCGGGGGGATGGCTACACCTTC
CASSVRGDGYTF
>-|TRBV7-8|-|TRBJ2-2
TGTGCCAGCAGCTTAGCAGGAGCCGGGGAGCTGTTTTTT
CASSLAGAGELFF
>-|TRBV5-4|-|TRBJ1-4
TGTGCCAGCAGCTTGAATACGGCTGAAAAACTGTTTTTT
CASSLNTAEKLFF
>-|TRBV9|-|TRBJ2-2
TGTGCCAGCAGCGTAGCTATGGGGATCGGCTCCGGGGAGCTGTTTTTT
CASSVAMGIGSGELFF